Below are 4 T cell receptor beta chains sequenced from a single sample in a study of cytomegalovirus exposure and HLA in healthy donors. PCR involved 60 Vbeta and 13 Jbeta primers. Clones were sequenced by immunoSEQ multiplex PCR, and TCRdb holds only the in-frame ones, with some missing. The sample yields about 120,000 clones, around 66% seen once. The sample was PBMCs. The receptors were gathered from a woman aged 40 to 49 in good health and CMV-seropositive.

This sequence joins TRBV6-5 and TRBJ2-3; D gene unclear. This CDR3 is 14 amino acids long. V lost 3 bases, J lost 2 bases, and 9 bases lay in between. Germline CDR1 MNHEY, CDR2 SVGAGI. CDR3 loop: CASSYGQITDTQYF. The CDR3 region has the DNA TGTGCCAGCAGTTATGGGCAGATCACAGATACGCAGTATTTT.

Here the CDR3 DNA reads TGTGCCAGCAGCCAACTAACCCAATCGGGTAGCGAGACCAGATGGCAGTACTTC. Amino acids: CASSQLTQSGSETRWQYF. V usage is TRBV14 and J usage is TRBJ2-7; D might be TRBD2 (5 bases). The CDR3 loop spans 18 amino acids. Germline V lookup: CDR1 SGHDN, CDR2 FVKESK. V lost 2 bases to trimming and J lost 9 bases, with 29 bases between them. The variable domain in full, with the rest retrieved from reference TRBV14 and TRBJ2-7, is EAGVTQFPSHSVIEKGQTVTLRCDPISGHDNLYWYRRVMGKEIKFLLHFVKESKQDESGMPNNRFLAERTGGTYSTLKVQPAELEDSGVYFCASSQLTQSGSETRWQYFGPGTRLTVT.

This sequence joins TRBV7-2 and TRBJ1-1; D is unclear. The germline V and J ends were trimmed by 3 bases and 6 bases, with 8 bases remaining between them. Germline CDR1 and CDR2: SGHTA and FQGNSA. This CDR3 region has 12 residues. In DNA, the CDR3 is TGTGCCAGCAGCTTTGGGCTGTCTGAAGCTTTCTTT. Protein product: CASSFGLSEAFF.

The rearrangement joins TRBV7-9 to TRBJ2-5; a possible D gene is TRBD2 (5 bases). Trimming stripped 0 bases from V and 4 bases from J, with 9 bases between. The CDR3 totals 14 residues. Germline V gene data show CDR1 as SEHNR and CDR2 as FQNEAQ (reference sequence). The CDR3 region is CASSLAVLVETQYF. The CDR3 DNA reads TGTGCCAGCAGCTTAGCAGTACTAGTAGAGACCCAGTACTTC. Looking up the rest from reference TRBV7-9 and TRBJ2-5 gives the full variable domain: DTGVSQNPRHKITKRGQNVTFRCDPISEHNRLYWYRQTLGQGPEFLTYFQNEAQLEKSRLLSDRFSAERPKGSFSTLEIQRTEQGDSAMYLCASSLAVLVETQYFGPGTRLLVL.